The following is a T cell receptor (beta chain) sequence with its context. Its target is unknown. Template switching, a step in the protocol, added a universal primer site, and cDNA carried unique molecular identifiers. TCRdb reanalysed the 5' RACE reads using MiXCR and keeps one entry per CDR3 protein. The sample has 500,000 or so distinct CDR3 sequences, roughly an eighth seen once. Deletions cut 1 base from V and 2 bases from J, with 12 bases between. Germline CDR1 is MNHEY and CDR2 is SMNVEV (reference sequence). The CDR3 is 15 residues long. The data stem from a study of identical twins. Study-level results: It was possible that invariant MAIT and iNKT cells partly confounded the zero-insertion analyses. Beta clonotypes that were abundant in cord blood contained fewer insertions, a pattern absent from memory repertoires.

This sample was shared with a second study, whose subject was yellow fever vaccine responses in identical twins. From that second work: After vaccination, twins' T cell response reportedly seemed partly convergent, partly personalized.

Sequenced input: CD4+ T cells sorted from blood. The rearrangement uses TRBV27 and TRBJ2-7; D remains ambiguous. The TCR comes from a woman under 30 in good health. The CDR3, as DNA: TGTGCCAGCAGTTTATTGGCCCTCGGAACCTACGAGCAGTACTTC. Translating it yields CASSLLALGTYEQYF.